These T cell receptor beta chains were read from a single sample in a study of human T cells and chemical hapten exposure. TCRdb re-called the RACE reads with MiXCR, one entry per CDR3 protein. The sample lists about 93,000 distinct CDR3 sequences, 8.5% to 9% occurring once. Sequenced: whole blood. The receptors were gathered from a female donor in good health. Some clones in this sample may be carry-over from other donors' samples. CDR3s include the opening cysteine and the closing phenylalanine or tryptophan. The order of the fields is J gene, V gene, D gene, clone size, CDR3 DNA, CDR3 protein. A D gene is named only where the DNA matches it firmly. Not all rows give a size; the values are once, few, many and, for expanded clones, a class.

j_call: TRBJ1-3; v_call: TRBV18; d_call: .; clone_size: .; cdr3_nt: TGTGCCAGCTCACCACACGGTTCTGGAAACACCATATATTTT; cdr3_aa: CASSPHGSGNTIYF
j_call: TRBJ2-1; v_call: TRBV3-1; d_call: TRBD2; clone_size: .; cdr3_nt: TGTGCCAGCAGCGAAGTAGCGGGAGGGGTTAATGAGCAGTTCTTC; cdr3_aa: CASSEVAGGVNEQFF
j_call: TRBJ1-1; v_call: TRBV7-9; d_call: .; clone_size: few; cdr3_nt: TGTGCCAGCAGGGGCCAGCTAAACACTGAAGCTTTCTTT; cdr3_aa: CASRGQLNTEAFF
j_call: TRBJ2-1; v_call: TRBV12-3/TRBV12-4; d_call: .; clone_size: few; cdr3_nt: TGTGCCAGCACCGACCTAGGTTTTCGCTACAATGAGCAGTTCTTC; cdr3_aa: CASTDLGFRYNEQFF
j_call: TRBJ2-2; v_call: TRBV28; d_call: TRBD1; clone_size: few; cdr3_nt: TGTGCCAGCACTCAAACCGGGACAGAGAAGAACACCGGGGAGCTGTTTTTT; cdr3_aa: CASTQTGTEKNTGELFF
j_call: TRBJ2-7; v_call: TRBV20-1; d_call: .; clone_size: many; cdr3_nt: TGCAGTGCTAGAACCGGGACGCCATCATACGAGCAGTACTTC; cdr3_aa: CSARTGTPSYEQYF
j_call: TRBJ2-1; v_call: TRBV7-9; d_call: .; clone_size: .; cdr3_nt: TGTGCCAGCAGCTCCTTTACCGGACAGTACAATGAGCAGTTCTTC; cdr3_aa: CASSSFTGQYNEQFF
j_call: TRBJ2-3; v_call: TRBV7-9; d_call: TRBD2; clone_size: few; cdr3_nt: TGTGCCAGCAGCCTAAGCGGGAGTGGCGCAGATACGCAGTATTTT; cdr3_aa: CASSLSGSGADTQYF
j_call: TRBJ2-1; v_call: TRBV6-6; d_call: .; clone_size: .; cdr3_nt: TGTGCCAGCAGTTACCGCGGACAAGCGTCGTACAATGAGCAGTTCTTC; cdr3_aa: CASSYRGQASYNEQFF
j_call: TRBJ2-3; v_call: TRBV14; d_call: .; clone_size: many; cdr3_nt: TGTGCCAGCAGCCATAGAAGTTTGGCGACTAGCACAGATACGCAGTATTTT; cdr3_aa: CASSHRSLATSTDTQYF
j_call: TRBJ2-4; v_call: TRBV28; d_call: .; clone_size: .; cdr3_nt: TGTGCCAGCAGTTTGTCGGGGGCTGGCCAAGCCAAAAACATTCAGTACTTC; cdr3_aa: CASSLSGAGQAKNIQYF
j_call: TRBJ1-3; v_call: TRBV7-6; d_call: .; clone_size: .; cdr3_nt: TGTGCCAGCAGCCCAGAGGGCGCAAGATCTGGAAACACCATATATTTT; cdr3_aa: CASSPEGARSGNTIYF
j_call: TRBJ1-5; v_call: TRBV9; d_call: .; clone_size: few; cdr3_nt: TGTGCCAGCAGCGTAGAGGCAGGGGCCAATCAGCCCCAGCATTTT; cdr3_aa: CASSVEAGANQPQHF
j_call: TRBJ2-4; v_call: TRBV28; d_call: .; clone_size: few; cdr3_nt: TGTGCCAGCAGTCCGGCCCTTGCCAGCGGGTTAGGGGACATTCAGTACTTC; cdr3_aa: CASSPALASGLGDIQYF
j_call: TRBJ1-1; v_call: TRBV29-1; d_call: .; clone_size: medium-sized; cdr3_nt: TGCAGCGTACGGGGGGGTGAGACTGAAGCTTTCTTT; cdr3_aa: CSVRGGETEAFF
j_call: TRBJ2-3; v_call: TRBV27; d_call: .; clone_size: many; cdr3_nt: TGTGCCAGCAGCCCCCTGCCGAGGGCCGATACGCAGTATTTT; cdr3_aa: CASSPLPRADTQYF
j_call: TRBJ2-7; v_call: TRBV5-5; d_call: .; clone_size: .; cdr3_nt: TGTGCCAGCAGCGTAAACCAGGGGAAGCACGAGCAGTACTTC; cdr3_aa: CASSVNQGKHEQYF
j_call: TRBJ2-7; v_call: TRBV6-2/TRBV6-3; d_call: .; clone_size: many; cdr3_nt: TGTGCCAGCAGCCCACCAGGGGGGTCGTACGAGCAGTACTTC; cdr3_aa: CASSPPGGSYEQYF
j_call: TRBJ2-5; v_call: TRBV2; d_call: .; clone_size: few; cdr3_nt: TGTGCCAGCTCTTTAGACAGCTACCAAGAGACCCAGTACTTC; cdr3_aa: CASSLDSYQETQYF
j_call: TRBJ2-7; v_call: TRBV11-1; d_call: .; clone_size: few; cdr3_nt: TGTGCCAGCAGCTTCAACGCGCGGGGCAAGGACTACGAGCAGTACTTC; cdr3_aa: CASSFNARGKDYEQYF
j_call: TRBJ1-1; v_call: TRBV15; d_call: .; clone_size: many; cdr3_nt: TGTGCCACCAGCAGAGAAACCAGGGGCGCTGAAGCTTTCTTT; cdr3_aa: CATSRETRGAEAFF
j_call: TRBJ1-1; v_call: TRBV2; d_call: TRBD1; clone_size: .; cdr3_nt: TGTGCCAGCAACACGGGACAGGGGGCGACAACTCCTTTCTTT; cdr3_aa: CASNTGQGATTPFF
j_call: TRBJ2-7; v_call: TRBV29-1; d_call: TRBD2; clone_size: many; cdr3_nt: TGCAGCGTTAGGAGCACTAGCGGGACCTACGAGCAGTACTTC; cdr3_aa: CSVRSTSGTYEQYF
j_call: TRBJ1-4; v_call: TRBV29-1; d_call: .; clone_size: many; cdr3_nt: TGCAGCGTGGACGAACGGGGAGGACTGTTTTTT; cdr3_aa: CSVDERGGLFF
j_call: TRBJ1-5; v_call: TRBV12-3/TRBV12-4; d_call: .; clone_size: few; cdr3_nt: TGTGCCAGCAGTTTAGATAGTATTGGTCAGCCCCAGCATTTT; cdr3_aa: CASSLDSIGQPQHF